The rows below give T cell receptor beta chains drawn from one sample of a study of HIV-infected patients and healthy controls. TCRdb reprocessed the 5' RACE reads via MiXCR and lists one record per CDR3 protein. The table lists approximately 64,000 distinct CDR3 sequences, less than 20% of them singletons. Specimen: CD4+ T cells from blood. These receptors all stem from a human donor in good health. The CDR3 runs from the conserved cysteine through the conserved F or W. Each record gives: clone size, D gene, J gene, V gene, CDR3 protein, CDR3 DNA. The D gene is left open where the match is weak. Clone size is given for some rows only: seen once, a few or many times, or a class if the clone is expanded.

size: many
D: TRBD2
J: TRBJ2-1
V: TRBV5-5
CDR3: CASSLAGTSGGPSSYNEQFF
DNA: TGTGCCAGCAGCTTGGCCGGGACTAGCGGGGGCCCAAGCTCCTACAATGAGCAGTTCTTC

size: NA
D: NA
J: TRBJ2-3
V: TRBV5-4
CDR3: CASSLGDEDFGYF
DNA: TGTGCCAGCAGCTTGGGGGACGAGGACTTTGGGTATTTT

size: NA
D: NA
J: TRBJ1-1
V: TRBV3-1
CDR3: CASSQDSRGRTEAFF
DNA: TGTGCCAGCAGCCAAGATTCTCGGGGACGCACTGAAGCTTTCTTT

size: NA
D: NA
J: TRBJ1-1
V: TRBV18
CDR3: CASSPTGGEDTEAFF
DNA: TGTGCCAGCTCACCTACGGGGGGCGAGGACACTGAAGCTTTCTTT

size: many
D: NA
J: TRBJ1-1
V: TRBV12-3/TRBV12-4
CDR3: CASSSLDPAVEAFF
DNA: TGTGCCAGCAGTTCCCTTGACCCGGCGGTTGAAGCTTTCTTT

size: NA
D: TRBD2
J: TRBJ2-3
V: TRBV13
CDR3: CASRRAGVWTDTQYF
DNA: TGTGCCAGCAGACGAGCGGGAGTGTGGACAGATACGCAGTATTTT

size: NA
D: TRBD1
J: TRBJ1-1
V: TRBV29-1
CDR3: CSVAGQTNTEAFF
DNA: TGCAGCGTGGCGGGACAGACGAACACTGAAGCTTTCTTT

size: NA
D: NA
J: TRBJ1-5
V: TRBV24-1
CDR3: CATSDLWGDQPQHF
DNA: TGTGCCACCAGTGATTTATGGGGGGATCAGCCCCAGCATTTT

size: NA
D: NA
J: TRBJ1-2
V: TRBV29-1
CDR3: CSVVKTDYGYTF
DNA: TGCAGCGTTGTAAAGACAGACTATGGCTACACCTTC

size: NA
D: NA
J: TRBJ1-1
V: TRBV5-1
CDR3: CASSLGQDQDAFF
DNA: TGCGCCAGCAGCTTGGGACAGGACCAGGACGCTTTCTTT

size: few
D: TRBD1
J: TRBJ1-1
V: TRBV29-1
CDR3: CSAKGSDRGLNTEAFF
DNA: TGCAGCGCCAAGGGTTCGGACAGGGGACTCAACACTGAAGCTTTCTTT

size: many
D: TRBD2
J: TRBJ2-5
V: TRBV30
CDR3: CAWSPGTSGGLQETQYF
DNA: TGTGCCTGGAGTCCGGGGACTAGCGGGGGGCTTCAAGAGACCCAGTACTTC

size: few
D: NA
J: TRBJ2-3
V: TRBV10-3
CDR3: CAISEGIGTGTDTQYF
DNA: TGTGCCATCAGTGAGGGGATCGGCACAGGGACAGATACGCAGTATTTT

size: NA
D: NA
J: TRBJ2-7
V: TRBV25-1
CDR3: CASSPGSYEQYF
DNA: TGTGCCAGCAGCCCAGGCTCCTACGAGCAGTACTTC

size: few
D: NA
J: TRBJ1-6
V: TRBV20-1
CDR3: CSAGGAGTAGSPLHF
DNA: TGCAGTGCTGGGGGGGCAGGGACGGCCGGATCACCCCTCCACTTT

size: many
D: TRBD1
J: TRBJ1-3
V: TRBV14
CDR3: CASSQTGYSSAIYF
DNA: TGTGCCAGCAGTCAGACAGGGTACTCAAGCGCCATATATTTT